Following are 7 T cell receptor beta chains from one sample sequenced in a study of a mutant IDH1 vaccine in newly diagnosed glioma. The time point is: week 11, during vaccination. Alongside topical imiquimod, each dose of vaccine comprised 300 ug of mutant IDH1 20-mer peptide. Antigens of these TCRs are unknown. TCRdb's table, derived via immunoSEQ multiplex PCR, lists solely in-frame clones and lacks some. The table shows around 41,000 clones, with about 83% occurring only once. The sequenced sample was PBMCs, obtained from a glioma patient whose treatment included an IDH1 peptide vaccine. The receptors here all came from a man aged 35 to 55 with glioma.

This clone has more than one count but fewer than ten. The chain employs TRBV12-1 and TRBJ2-3; no check of the table's D call, TRBD1, against the DNA was made. TRBV12-1 is a pseudogene locus. CDR3 size: 14 residues. CDR3 in amino acids: CASSFPGSTDTQYF. DNA for the CDR3: TGTGCCAGCAGCTTTCCAGGGAGCACAGATACGCAGTATTTT.

The CDR3 here is CASSSSTSGSSGANVLTF. The CDR3, as DNA: TGTGCCAGCAGCTCCTCGACTAGCGGGAGTTCTGGGGCCAACGTCCTGACTTTC. The chain employs TRBV7-9 and TRBJ2-6, with TRBD2 identical over 12 bases. With V trimmed by 4 bases and J by 1 base, 5 bases remained unmatched. The CDR3 is made up of 18 amino acids. Germline V gene sequence: CDR1 SEHNR, CDR2 FQNEAQ (reference sequence).

The chain employs TRBV11-1 and TRBJ2-7; 11 bases are a match to TRBD1. The V and J ends lost 7 bases and 5 bases, in that order; junction bases with no gene match: 13. This CDR3 is built from 16 residues. Germline lookup yields CDR1 SGHAT and CDR2 FQDESV (reference sequence). CDR3 sequence: CASTSRTGQGAHEQYF. CDR3 DNA: TGTGCCAGCACTTCACGAACCGGACAGGGGGCCCACGAGCAGTACTTC.

The chain employs TRBV11-2 and TRBJ2-7; 8 bases match TRBD2. The CDR3 runs to 18 residues. Trimming removed 0 bases from V and 0 bases from J; junction bases left unmatched: 10. Germline CDR1 is SGHAT and CDR2 is FQNNGV. CDR3 in amino acids: CASSLDIGNLAGSYEQYF. The DNA for the CDR3 is TGTGCCAGCAGCTTAGATATTGGTAATCTAGCGGGCTCCTACGAGCAGTACTTC.

Regarding this clone: One end of the junction does not line up with germline, which may come from a read error. The chain carries TRBV10-3 and TRBJ1-2; 7 bases fit TRBD1. Germline-derived CDR1 and CDR2 are ENHRY and SYGVKD. This CDR3 has 14 amino acids. DNA for the CDR3: TGTGCCATCACTGAGACAGGGTCTAACTATGGCTACACCTTC. Protein sequence: CAITETGSNYGYTF.

CDR3 region: CSGGEDEQFF. Here the CDR3 DNA reads TGCAGCGGAGGGGAGGATGAGCAGTTCTTC. V usage is TRBV29-1 and J usage is TRBJ2-1, with TRBD2 as a possible D gene (6 bases). The CDR3 sequence is 10 residues long. Germline CDR1 SQVTM, CDR2 ANQGSEA. V was pared by 7 bases and J by 8 bases, with 9 bases between.

CDR3 bases: TGCGCCAGCATCCATCCGGGACCCCGCTCTGGGGCCAACGTCCTGACTTTC. Translating it yields CASIHPGPRSGANVLTF. The chain carries TRBV10-1 and TRBJ2-6; D tentatively reads TRBD1 or TRBD2 (5 bases each). The germline V gene encodes CDR1 WNHNN and CDR2 SYGVQD (reference sequence). V shed 7 bases and J shed 0 bases, with 16 bases lying between them. This CDR3 spans 17 amino acids.